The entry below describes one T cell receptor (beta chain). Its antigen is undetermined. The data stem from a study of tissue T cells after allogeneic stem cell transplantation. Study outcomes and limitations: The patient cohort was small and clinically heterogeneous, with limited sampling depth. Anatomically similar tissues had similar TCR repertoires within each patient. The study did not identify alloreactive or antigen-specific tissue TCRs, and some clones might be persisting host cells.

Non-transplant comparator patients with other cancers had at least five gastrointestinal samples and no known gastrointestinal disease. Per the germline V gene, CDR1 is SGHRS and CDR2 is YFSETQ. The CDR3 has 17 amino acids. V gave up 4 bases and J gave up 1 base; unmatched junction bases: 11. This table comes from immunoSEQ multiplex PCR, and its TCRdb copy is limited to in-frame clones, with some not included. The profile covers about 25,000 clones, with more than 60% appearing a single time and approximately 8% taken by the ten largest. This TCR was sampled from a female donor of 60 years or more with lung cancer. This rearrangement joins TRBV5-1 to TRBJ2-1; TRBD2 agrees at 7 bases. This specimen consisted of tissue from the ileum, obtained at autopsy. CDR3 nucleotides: TGCGCCAGCAGCCCCGGTGGCGGGAGAAGATCCTACAATGAGCAGTTCTTC. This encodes CASSPGGGRRSYNEQFF.